This T cell receptor (beta chain) was retrieved from a study of cytomegalovirus exposure and HLA in healthy donors. Notes on the study in general: The classifier reportedly diagnosed cytomegalovirus status with high specificity and sensitivity.

This clone has just a few counts. Antigen: not known. The PCR was carried out with 60 Vbeta primers and 13 Jbeta primers. The data were produced by immunoSEQ multiplex PCR, yet TCRdb's version contains in-frame clones alone and is incomplete. The data contain some 160,000 clones, roughly 80% of them singletons. The origin of this receptor is a man between 45 and 60 years old in good health and CMV-seropositive. The sample comprised PBMCs.

The CDR3 here is CASSLFGPGSQYF. CDR3 DNA: TGTGCCAGCAGCTTATTCGGCCCTGGGAGCCAGTACTTC. This chain joins TRBV11-1 and TRBJ2-5, with a possible D match to TRBD2 (5 bases). Germline CDR1 is SGHAT and CDR2 is FQDESV (reference sequence). This CDR3 has 13 residues. With 2 bases removed from V and 10 bases from J, the gap between germline ends came to 14 bases. The whole variable domain, remainder taken from reference TRBV11-1 and TRBJ2-5, is EAEVAQSPRYKITEKSQAVAFWCDPISGHATLYWYRQILGQGPELLVQFQDESVVDDSQLPKDRFSAERLKGVDSTLKIQPAELGDSAMYLCASSLFGPGSQYFGPGTRLLVL.